These T cell receptor beta chains were read from a single sample in a study of cytomegalovirus exposure and HLA in healthy donors. The repertoire was sequenced with immunoSEQ multiplex PCR; TCRdb's copy has only in-frame clones and lacks some. The data contain approximately 110,000 clones, around 74% of them seen just once; the ten biggest clones take up roughly 4.1%. The sequencing input was PBMCs. These receptors all stem from a woman between 45 and 65 years old in good health and CMV-seropositive. CDR3s include the opening cysteine and the closing phenylalanine or tryptophan. The D gene is left open where the match is weak. A clone size is listed for some rows: how often the clone was seen (once, few, many), or a class if it is expanded.

V: TRBV18; size: once; J: TRBJ1-3; D: TRBD1; DNA: TGTGCCAGCTCACTTTACAGGGGCTCTGGAAACACCATATATTTT; CDR3: CASSLYRGSGNTIYF
V: TRBV4-2; size: .; J: TRBJ1-1; D: .; DNA: TGTGCCAGCAGCAAAGAACGGGGTCTCACTGAAGCTTTCTTT; CDR3: CASSKERGLTEAFF
V: TRBV7-8; size: .; J: TRBJ2-6; D: .; DNA: TGTGCCAGCAGCTTAAGAGGTGGAGACGTCACCTCTGGGGCCAACGTCCTGGCTTTC; CDR3: CASSLRGGDVTSGANVLAF
V: TRBV5-6; size: once; J: TRBJ2-1; D: TRBD1; DNA: TGTGCCAGCAGCTTTGACAGGGGGATCCCCAATGAGCAGTTCTTC; CDR3: CASSFDRGIPNEQFF
V: TRBV7-2; size: .; J: TRBJ2-1; D: TRBD2; DNA: TGTGCCAGCAGTCAGGGATGGGGTAGCGGGGGGGGGTTTTACAATGAGCAGTTCTTC; CDR3: CASSQGWGSGGGFYNEQFF
V: TRBV9; size: .; J: TRBJ2-1; D: TRBD2; DNA: TGTGCCAGCAGCGGTAGCGGGGGTGGTGAGCAGTTCTTC; CDR3: CASSGSGGGEQFF
V: TRBV5-1; size: .; J: TRBJ1-2; D: .; DNA: TGCGCCAGCACAGAACAGGGAGGGGACTATGGCTACACCTTC; CDR3: CASTEQGGDYGYTF
V: TRBV2; size: few; J: TRBJ2-7; D: TRBD1; DNA: TGTGCCAGCAGTGGGGGACAGGGGCTCTACGAGCAGTACTTC; CDR3: CASSGGQGLYEQYF
V: TRBV2; size: .; J: TRBJ2-3; D: .; DNA: TGTGCCAGCAGGAAACAGGAAAGCGGCACAGATACGCAGTATTTT; CDR3: CASRKQESGTDTQYF
V: TRBV7-2; size: .; J: TRBJ1-4; D: TRBD1; DNA: TGTGCCAGCAGCAGACAGGGTGCAACTAATGAAAAACTGTTTTTT; CDR3: CASSRQGATNEKLFF
V: TRBV7-9; size: .; J: TRBJ2-5; D: TRBD1; DNA: TGTGCCAGCAGCTCCGGACAGGGGGAGACCCAGTACTTC; CDR3: CASSSGQGETQYF
V: TRBV30; size: once; J: TRBJ2-1; D: TRBD2; DNA: TGTGCCGGGCGGCGGGGGGCGGGCAATGAGCAGTTCTTC; CDR3: CAGRRGAGNEQFF